The next 16 T cell receptor beta chains were all read from a single sample in a study of CD8 T cells in ankylosing spondylitis. TCRdb ran MiXCR on the 5' RACE reads and lists one entry per CDR3 protein. The sample has approximately 550,000 distinct CDR3 sequences; 9.5% to 15% are singletons. These receptors have no known antigen. The study, taken as a whole, reports: Seemingly characteristic of ankylosing spondylitis blood was a TCR beta motif consisting of about 8 highly homologous variants.

The sequenced material came from blood, either unsorted or a sorted T cell fraction (not recorded which). The receptors come from a male donor with ankylosing spondylitis.

This chain uses TRBV15 with TRBJ2-1; 9 bases match TRBD2. Germline V lookup: CDR1 LNHNV, CDR2 YYDKDF (reference sequence). Unmatched junction bases numbered 18, after V lost 3 bases and J lost 15 bases. CDR3 length: 16 residues. The CDR3 reads CATSSRRAGGPTQRFF. DNA for the CDR3: TGTGCCACCAGCAGTAGGAGGGCGGGAGGGCCCACTCAGCGGTTCTTC.

This clonotype was observed at least ten times. This chain connects TRBV27 to TRBJ2-7; the match to TRBD2 covers 11 bases. Germline trimming cut 4 bases from V and 0 bases from J; bases unmatched to any gene: 5. The CDR3 loop spans 16 amino acids. Germline loops: CDR1 MNHEY, CDR2 SMNVEV (reference sequence). CDR3: CASSCETSGTSYEQYV. As DNA, the CDR3 is TGTGCCAGCAGTTGCGAGACTAGCGGGACCTCCTACGAGCAGTACGTC.

This clonotype was detected only a few times. V and J are TRBV7-6 and TRBJ2-5; no clear D. The V end was cut by 1 base, the J end by 7 bases, with 10 bases between. In germline, CDR1 is SGHVS, CDR2 FNYEAQ. The CDR3 is 13 amino acids. CDR3: CASSLEGFRTQYF. The CDR3 nucleotides are TGTGCCAGCAGCTTAGAGGGCTTCCGGACCCAGTACTTC.

This chain's CDR3 is CASSLRGLAGNNEQFF. CDR3 DNA sequence: TGTGCCAGCAGCTTACGGGGACTAGCGGGCAACAATGAGCAGTTCTTC. The chain is built from TRBV7-8 and TRBJ2-1; 12 nucleotides agree with TRBD2. The CDR3 is 16 amino acids. Germline CDR1 is SGHVS and CDR2 is FQNEAQ. After removal of 2 bases from V and 5 bases from J, the junction contained 4 bases not matched to a gene. The entire variable domain, with the rest obtained from reference TRBV7-8 and TRBJ2-1, is as follows: GAGVSQSPRYKVAKRGQDVALRCDPISGHVSLFWYQQALGQGPEFLTYFQNEAQLDKSGLPSDRFFAERPEGSVSTLKIQRTQQEDSAVYLCASSLRGLAGNNEQFFGPGTRLTVL.

This clonotype has more than one count but fewer than ten. The CDR3 DNA reads TGTGCCATCAGTGAGGGGGAAGGGCCCCAGCATTTT. It specifies CAISEGEGPQHF. The chain carries TRBV10-3 and TRBJ1-5; D gene unclear. CDR3 length: 12 residues. Germline V gene lookup returns CDR1 ENHRY and CDR2 SYGVKD. V lost 2 bases and J 9 bases, leaving 8 bases between the germline ends.

The chain links TRBV15 to TRBJ2-3; unclear D gene. In germline, CDR1 is LNHNV, CDR2 YYDKDF (reference sequence). Trimming cost V 1 base and J 5 bases, with 16 bases left between them. The CDR3 runs to 16 residues. CDR3 DNA: TGTGCCACCAGCAGAGGTCGGAATTGGCAAGGAGATACGCAGTATTTT. Amino acid sequence: CATSRGRNWQGDTQYF.

The chain uses TRBV20-1 and TRBJ1-1; D is unclear. The CDR3 covers 11 residues. Germline V gives CDR1 DFQATT, CDR2 SNEGSKA (reference sequence). V was pared by 5 bases and J by 5 bases, with 9 bases between. This CDR3 is CSAPRVTEAFF. The CDR3, as DNA: TGCAGTGCTCCCCGAGTGACTGAAGCTTTCTTT.

This clonotype was picked up many times. The chain links TRBV5-6 to TRBJ2-3; D is undetermined. V was cut by 0 bases and J by 2 bases, with 7 bases left in between. The germline V gene has CDR1 SGHDT and CDR2 YYEEEE. The length of the CDR3 is 14 residues. CDR3 DNA: TGTGCCAGCAGCTTGGGCCCTACCACAGATACGCAGTATTTT. Its protein is CASSLGPTTDTQYF.

This clonotype showed up just a few times. The chain links TRBV18 to TRBJ2-7, with D perhaps given as TRBD1 or TRBD2 (7 bases each). The CDR3 spans 14 residues. The ends were cut back, 0 bases at V and 6 bases at J, with 12 bases in the middle. Looked up from germline, CDR1 is KGHSH and CDR2 is LQKENI. CDR3 in DNA: TGTGCCAGCTCACCACCGGGCAGGGGGGGCGAGCAGTACGTC. Encoded protein: CASSPPGRGGEQYV.

In its sample, this clonotype was seen many times. V and J are TRBV2 and TRBJ2-3; 10 nucleotides match TRBD2. Looked up from germline, CDR1 is SNHLY and CDR2 is FYNNEI. V lost 1 base and J lost 8; bases outside the gene matches: 9. This CDR3 comprises 16 residues. The CDR3, as DNA: TGTGCCAGCAGTGAAGAGGCTAGCGGGAGTACGGTTACGCAGTATTTT. Its translation is CASSEEASGSTVTQYF.

The chain joins TRBV5-1 to TRBJ2-1; D remains unclear. The CDR3 totals 13 residues. CDR1 is SGHRS and CDR2 is YFSETQ in the germline V gene. Trimming removed 4 bases at V and 8 bases at J, with 13 bases between. The CDR3 is CASSDGWVDEQFF. The CDR3 region has the DNA TGCGCCAGCAGCGATGGTTGGGTCGATGAGCAGTTCTTC.

The V call is TRBV7-2, the J call TRBJ2-5, with TRBD1 matching 8 bases. The CDR3 totals 17 residues. Germline trimming cut 4 bases from V and 1 base from J; bases unmatched to any gene: 11. Germline V gene sequence: CDR1 SGHTA, CDR2 FQGNSA. The CDR3 protein is CASSSTGTGAGQETQYF. CDR3 in DNA: TGTGCCAGCAGCTCGACCGGGACAGGCGCTGGCCAAGAGACCCAGTACTTC.

The table lists this clonotype with a few counts. The chain recombines TRBV15 with TRBJ2-7; D remains ambiguous. The V end lost 0 bases, the J end lost 0 bases, and 12 bases lay between the germline ends. This CDR3 region has 16 residues. Looked up from germline, CDR1 is LNHNV and CDR2 is YYDKDF (reference sequence). The CDR3 DNA sequence: TGTGCCACCAGCAGAGATATAATGAGGAGCTCCTACGAGCAGTACTTC. Its protein is CATSRDIMRSSYEQYF.

The rearrangement links TRBV11-2 to TRBJ2-5; 12 bases match TRBD1. The CDR3 runs to 17 residues. The V segment lost 4 bases and the J segment 4 bases; nucleotides outside the gene matches: 10. Per the germline V gene, CDR1 is SGHAT and CDR2 is FQNNGV. This chain's CDR3 is CASSSYTGTGGAETQYF. CDR3 nucleotides: TGTGCCAGCAGCTCCTACACCGGGACAGGGGGCGCAGAGACCCAGTACTTC. Full variable domain (remainder filled in from reference TRBV11-2 and TRBJ2-5): EAGVAQSPRYKIIEKRQSVAFWCNPISGHATLYWYQQILGQGPKLLIQFQNNGVVDDSQLPKDRFSAERLKGVDSTLKIQPAKLEDSAVYLCASSSYTGTGGAETQYFGPGTRLLVL.

This clonotype was counted between two and nine times. The genes are TRBV11-3 and TRBJ2-1, with unresolved D. The CDR3 has 15 residues. Germline V lookup: CDR1 SGHNT, CDR2 YENEEA. Between the trimmed V and J ends, which lost 2 bases and 4 bases, there was a span of 12 bases. CDR3 sequence reads: CASSLYSEIYNEQFF. DNA for the CDR3: TGTGCCAGCAGCTTATATTCTGAAATTTACAATGAGCAGTTCTTC.

In its sample, this clonotype was seen a few times. The chain links TRBV10-3 to TRBJ1-5; D uncertain. CDR1 ENHRY and CDR2 SYGVKD come from the germline V gene. V shed 4 bases and J shed 1 base, with 8 bases lying between them. There are 14 residues in the CDR3. CDR3 residues: CAISGQESNQPQHF. CDR3 nucleotides: TGTGCCATCAGTGGTCAGGAGAGCAATCAGCCCCAGCATTTT.